The rows below give T cell receptor beta chains drawn from one sample of a study of PD-1 blockade in classical Hodgkin lymphoma. Produced via immunoSEQ multiplex PCR; TCRdb's table is partial and in-frame only. The data contain 64,000 or so clones, more than 90% of them singletons. Material: peripheral blood mononuclear cells (PBMCs), obtained before the fourth cycle of nivolumab. The receptors originated from a human donor with classical Hodgkin lymphoma. Both conserved end residues are part of each CDR3. A D gene is named only where the DNA matches it firmly. Rows may omit the clone size; those that give it use once, few, many or a size class.

d_call	j_call	v_call	clone_size	cdr3_nt	cdr3_aa
TRBD1	TRBJ1-5	TRBV28	medium-sized	TGTGCCAGCAGTTTCACAGGGGGCCTTGTGCCCCAGCATTTT	CASSFTGGLVPQHF
-	TRBJ2-7	TRBV7-9	-	TGTGCCAGCAGCTTATCAGAGAACGAGCAGTACTTC	CASSLSENEQYF
TRBD1	TRBJ1-5	TRBV2	-	TGTGCCAGCAGTGTAGGAGGGGGCACTCAGCCCCAGCATTTT	CASSVGGGTQPQHF
-	TRBJ1-3	TRBV2	once	TGTGCCAGCACGGACGATGGAAACACCATATATTTT	CASTDDGNTIYF
-	TRBJ2-3	TRBV6-6	-	TGTGCCAGCAGAGGCACAGATACGCAGTATTTT	CASRGTDTQYF
TRBD1	TRBJ1-4	TRBV18	-	TGTGCCAGCTCACCAAGGACAGGGGGGAGCGAAAAACTGTTTTTT	CASSPRTGGSEKLFF
-	TRBJ1-5	TRBV6-1	once	TGTGCCAGCAGTCCCCCACAGTATAGCAATCAGCCCCAGCATTTT	CASSPPQYSNQPQHF
TRBD1	TRBJ1-2	TRBV5-6	-	TGTGCCAGCAGCACCCGGGACAGGGCCCTCTCTGGCTACACCTTC	CASSTRDRALSGYTF
TRBD2	TRBJ2-5	TRBV2	-	TGTGCCAGCAGATCGCTAGCGGGAGTAGGAGAGACCCAGTACTTC	CASRSLAGVGETQYF
TRBD2	TRBJ2-1	TRBV5-1	-	TGCGCCAGCAGCTTGGAACTAGCGGGTCCCAATGAGCAGTTCTTC	CASSLELAGPNEQFF
TRBD1	TRBJ1-1	TRBV5-1	once	TGCGCCAGCAGCTCCCATCGGGACAGCTACACTGAAGCTTTCTTT	CASSSHRDSYTEAFF
TRBD1	TRBJ2-7	TRBV28	once	TGTGCCAGCAGTTTTGGATGGCGGTGGGAGACAGGGGTCTACGAGCAGTACTTC	CASSFGWRWETGVYEQYF
TRBD1	TRBJ2-7	TRBV10-3	once	TGTGCCATCAGTGAGTACAACCCCGGGACAGGGAGCTTCGAGCAGTACTTC	CAISEYNPGTGSFEQYF
-	TRBJ2-2	TRBV10-3	-	TGTGCCATCAGTGAGGCGAACCCGGGCGGGGAGCTGTTTTTT	CAISEANPGGELFF
TRBD2	TRBJ2-3	TRBV6-5	-	TGTGCCAGCAGTTTGAGCGGGGGGTTACCAGATACGCAGTATTTT	CASSLSGGLPDTQYF
TRBD1	TRBJ2-1	TRBV7-6	-	TGTGCCAGCAGCTTGGGACAGCCCTACAATGAGCAGTTCTTC	CASSLGQPYNEQFF
TRBD1	TRBJ2-7	TRBV7-8	-	TGTGCCAGCAGCTTGGACAGGGCCTACGAGCAGTACTTC	CASSLDRAYEQYF
-	TRBJ2-2	TRBV7-2	once	TGTGCCAGCAGCTTGCCAGGGACCGGGGAGCTGTTTTTT	CASSLPGTGELFF
-	TRBJ2-7	TRBV5-1	-	TGCGCCAGCAGCTTGCTGAGCTCCTACGAGCAGTACTTC	CASSLLSSYEQYF
-	TRBJ1-2	TRBV28	once	TGTGCCAGCAGTTTCCGGGGGCCCTTCTATGGCTACACCTTC	CASSFRGPFYGYTF
-	TRBJ1-1	TRBV28	-	TGTGCCAGCAGTTTCCAGGGCGGTACTGAAGCTTTCTTT	CASSFQGGTEAFF
-	TRBJ2-7	TRBV28	-	TGTGCCAGCAGTTTGTCCCAGGCACAGTACTTC	CASSLSQAQYF
TRBD2	TRBJ2-7	TRBV6-5	-	TGTGCCAGCAGTTACGCGGCGGGGGGCCGGGTCGAGCAGTACTTC	CASSYAAGGRVEQYF
TRBD1	TRBJ1-2	TRBV6-1	-	TGTGCCGGCAGTGAGGAACGCGGGACAGCGTATGGCTACACCTTC	CAGSEERGTAYGYTF